This T cell receptor (beta chain) is drawn from a study of CD8 T cells in Susac syndrome. This CDR3 contains 16 residues. Germline CDR1 is MGHRA and CDR2 is YSYEKL. J lost 8 bases, V lost 4 bases, and 14 bases had no gene match. TCR beta sequencing covered blood CD8+ and CD4+ T cells. Bulk CD8+ and CD4+ cells came from magnetic negative isolation; CD8+ TEMRA by FACS. RNA, at about 0.45 to 1 ug, was reverse transcribed with random hexamers. The immunoSEQ assay covered 54 Vbeta and 13 Jbeta segments for CDR3. TCRdb re-analysed the immunoSEQ multiplex PCR reads in MiXCR, keeping a single row per CDR3 protein. The table lists roughly 50,000 distinct CDR3 sequences, roughly 93% of them singletons.

The sequencing input was CD8+ T cells from PBMCs. This chain connects TRBV4-1 to TRBJ2-1, with TRBD1 identical over 7 bases. The source of this sequence is a human donor in good health. CDR3 DNA sequence: TGCGCCAGCAGCCGGCCCCCGACAGGGATTGGAGATGAGCAGTTCTTC. Translation gives CASSRPPTGIGDEQFF.